The 29 T cell receptor beta chains presented below share a single source sample, sequenced in a study of identical twins. TCRdb redid the calling of the 5' RACE reads with MiXCR, one entry per CDR3 protein. The repertoire includes some 600,000 distinct CDR3 sequences, 7% to 7.5% of them detected once, and over 1.5% sits in the top ten. The data were also submitted as part of a second study, on yellow fever vaccine responses in identical twins.

The specimen was PBMCs. These TCRs come from a young woman in good health.

This clonotype was observed a few times. The CDR3 DNA follows: TGCGCCAGCAGCCAAGTAGGCAATCAAGAGACCCAGTACTTC. Encoded protein: CASSQVGNQETQYF. The gene calls are TRBV4-1 and TRBJ2-5; no reliable D call. Looked up from germline, CDR1 is MGHRA and CDR2 is YSYEKL. This CDR3 spans 14 amino acids. Between the trimmed V and J ends, which lost 1 base and 2 bases, there was a span of 8 bases.

This clonotype was seen a few times. V is TRBV6-2 or TRBV6-3 and J is TRBJ2-2; 8 nucleotides match TRBD2. V lost 5 bases to trimming and J lost 7 bases; unmatched junction nucleotides: 6. Germline CDR1 and CDR2: MNHEY and SVGEGT. The length of the CDR3 is 14 residues. Here the CDR3 reads CASSPRGAGGELFF. CDR3 DNA sequence: TGTGCCAGCAGTCCGCGGGGGGCCGGCGGGGAGCTGTTTTTT.

This clonotype occurred a few times. CDR3 coding DNA: TGTGCCAGCAGTGAATATCCAGGGAGTCCCGCGAACACCGGGGAGCTGTTTTTT. Protein: CASSEYPGSPANTGELFF. The J gene is TRBJ2-2, the V gene TRBV25-1; D may be TRBD1 or TRBD2 (5 bases each). Germline V gene lookup returns CDR1 MGHDK and CDR2 SYGVNS. Trimming left V 0 bases short and J 0 bases short, with 14 bases between. This CDR3 is 18 amino acids long.

The chain is built from TRBV29-1 and TRBJ2-2, with TRBD1 matching over 8 bases. The CDR3 sequence is 11 residues long. The ends lost 8 bases at V and 8 bases at J; junction bases unmatched: 4. In germline, CDR1 is SQVTM, CDR2 ANQGSEA. CDR3 protein: CSTQGEGELFF. The CDR3 nucleotides are TGCAGCACACAGGGGGAGGGGGAGCTGTTTTTT.

This clonotype occurred many times. V and J are TRBV12-3 or TRBV12-4 and TRBJ1-1, with TRBD1 as a possible D gene (5 bases). Trimming cost V 6 bases and J 8 bases, with 10 bases left between them. This CDR3 has 11 amino acids. CDR3 sequence reads: CASSRDREAFF. The CDR3 coding sequence is TGTGCCAGCAGCCGTGACAGAGAAGCTTTCTTT.

The V call is TRBV6-5, the J call TRBJ1-2; TRBD1 is a possible D gene (6 bases). This CDR3 is built from 15 residues. Germline-derived CDR1 and CDR2 are MNHEY and SVGAGI. With 2 bases removed from V and 5 bases from J, the gap between germline ends came to 15 bases. CDR3 loop: CASSYDIGQSYGYTF. In nucleotides, the CDR3 is TGTGCCAGCAGTTACGATATTGGACAGTCTTATGGCTACACCTTC.

The table lists this clonotype with many counts. The chain has TRBV29-1 and TRBJ2-7, with 11 bases matching TRBD2. Germline assignment: CDR1 SQVTM and CDR2 ANQGSEA. This CDR3 comprises 14 residues. Trimming at V came to 8 bases and at J to 0 bases, leaving 6 bases not matched to a gene. The CDR3 sequence: CSTASGGSSYEQYF. CDR3 bases: TGCAGCACAGCTAGCGGGGGGTCCTCCTACGAGCAGTACTTC.

In its sample, this clonotype was seen a few times. J is TRBJ2-1 and V is TRBV12-5; a weak D match, TRBD1 (5 bases). Trimming left V 5 bases short and J 3 bases short, with 14 bases between. This CDR3 region has 15 residues. Germline CDR1 reads LGHNT; CDR2 reads FRNRAP. CDR3 in amino acids: CASGLGQGRYNEQFF. The CDR3 DNA reads as TGTGCTAGTGGTCTGGGGCAGGGTCGCTACAATGAGCAGTTCTTC.

This chain joins TRBV11-3 and TRBJ2-5, with D possibly being TRBD1 (7 bases). Trimming shortened V by 2 bases and J by 3 bases, and 13 bases separated the two germline ends. Looked up from germline, CDR1 is SGHNT and CDR2 is YENEEA. This CDR3 spans 15 amino acids. This CDR3 reads CASSLLGRGEETQYF. CDR3 sequence (DNA): TGTGCCAGCAGCTTACTCGGCAGGGGGGAAGAGACCCAGTACTTC.

The chain couples TRBV7-9 to TRBJ1-6; D gene uncertain. The length of the CDR3 is 16 residues. In germline, CDR1 is SEHNR, CDR2 FQNEAQ (reference sequence). V lost 5 bases and J 10 bases, leaving 21 bases between the germline ends. For the CDR3, the DNA is TGTGCCAGCAGCCCACCGGCGGGGTGGGCCGGATCACCCCTCCACTTT. This translates into CASSPPAGWAGSPLHF.

This clonotype has just a few counts. This chain links TRBV9 with TRBJ1-4; D unclear. The CDR3 loop spans 15 amino acids. Germline V gives CDR1 SGDLS, CDR2 YYNGEE. V was cut by 0 bases and J by 6 bases, with 12 bases left in between. As DNA, the CDR3 is TGTGCCAGCAGCGTAGCTTCAACCGGACATGAAAAACTGTTTTTT. Protein product: CASSVASTGHEKLFF.

The V gene is TRBV12-3 or TRBV12-4, the J gene TRBJ2-1, with TRBD1 matching over 7 bases. CDR3 size: 17 residues. V was clipped by 1 base and J by 0 bases; unmatched bases: 6. In DNA form, the CDR3 reads TGTGCCAGCAGTTTAGTGAGGGGGCCGAGCTCCTACAATGAGCAGTTCTTC. Translation: CASSLVRGPSSYNEQFF.

This clonotype was seen more than once but under ten times. The rearrangement joins TRBV7-9 to TRBJ2-2, with 9 bases identical to TRBD2. Germline V gene data show CDR1 as SEHNR and CDR2 as FQNEAQ (reference sequence). V lost 5 bases and J lost 6; bases outside the gene matches: 7. The CDR3 sequence is 15 residues long. CDR3 amino acids: CASSAGTSRAGELFF. In DNA form, the CDR3 reads TGTGCCAGCAGCGCGGGGACTAGCCGGGCCGGGGAGCTGTTTTTT.

This clonotype was recorded a few times. The rearrangement links TRBV5-1 to TRBJ2-3; D is ambiguous. V lost 0 bases and J 1 base, leaving 9 bases between the germline ends. This CDR3 region has 15 residues. Germline lookup yields CDR1 SGHRS and CDR2 YFSETQ. The CDR3 DNA reads TGCGCCAGCAGCTTGGAGAGGTTACGCACAGATACGCAGTATTTT. Encoded protein: CASSLERLRTDTQYF. Supplemented by reference TRBV5-1 and TRBJ2-3, the full variable domain reads KAGVTQTPRYLIKTRGQQVTLSCSPISGHRSVSWYQQTPGQGLQFLFEYFSETQRNKGNFPGRFSGRQFSNSRSEMNVSTLELGDSALYLCASSLERLRTDTQYFGPGTRLTVL.

This clonotype has only a few counts. The chain carries TRBV20-1 and TRBJ2-1; 13 positions match TRBD2. Germline V gene sequence: CDR1 DFQATT, CDR2 SNEGSKA (reference sequence). The V gene end was trimmed by 6 bases and the J gene end by 4 bases; junction bases not matched to a gene: 9. The CDR3 totals 16 residues. The CDR3 spells CSARGLAGDRYNEQFF. CDR3 nucleotides: TGCAGTGCCCGAGGACTAGCGGGAGACAGATACAATGAGCAGTTCTTC.

This clonotype was seen at least ten times. The gene calls are TRBV6-1 and TRBJ2-1, with D maybe TRBD2 (7 bases). The CDR3 is 17 amino acids. CDR1 is MNHNS and CDR2 is SASEGT in the germline V gene. Trimming pared 8 bases from V and 0 bases from J, leaving 20 bases between. CDR3 in DNA: TGTGCCAGCTCCAACGGCGGCCGGGGGGCCTCCTACAATGAGCAGTTCTTC. It encodes CASSNGGRGASYNEQFF.

In its sample, this clonotype was seen a few times. The rearrangement links TRBV6-5 to TRBJ2-7; D is tentatively TRBD1 or TRBD2 (5 bases each). The V end lost 2 bases, the J end lost 2 bases, and 10 bases lay between the germline ends. From germline, CDR1 is MNHEY and CDR2 SVGAGI. This CDR3 is built from 14 residues. The DNA of the CDR3 is TGTGCCAGCAGTTACCGAGGGGATACCTACGAGCAGTACTTC. It specifies CASSYRGDTYEQYF.

CDR3 sequence (DNA): TGTGCCAGCACCTGGACAGGAGACACAGATACGCAGTATTTT. Translation gives CASTWTGDTDTQYF. This chain links TRBV5-8 with TRBJ2-3; 7 nucleotides match TRBD1. There are 14 residues in the CDR3. Per the germline V gene, CDR1 is SGHTS and CDR2 is YDEGEE. V trimming: 6 bases; J trimming: 2 bases; junction bases outside the gene matches: 6.

This clonotype came up many times. This chain joins TRBV12-3 or TRBV12-4 and TRBJ2-2, with D perhaps matching TRBD1 or TRBD2 (5 bases each). The CDR3 has 12 amino acids. Trimming stripped 6 bases from V and 7 bases from J, with 9 bases between. The CDR3 loop reads CASRGEGGELFF. Written as DNA, the CDR3 is TGTGCCAGCAGGGGGGAAGGCGGGGAGCTGTTTTTT.

The rearrangement joins TRBV6-5 to TRBJ1-1; maybe TRBD1 (6 bases). The V end was cut by 1 base, the J end by 5 bases, with 8 bases between. Germline V gives CDR1 MNHEY, CDR2 SVGAGI. CDR3 length equals 13 residues. Here the CDR3 reads CASSYFGQTEAFF. CDR3 DNA: TGTGCCAGCAGTTACTTTGGACAGACTGAAGCTTTCTTT.

Turning to this clonotype: One end of the junction varies from germline; a read error may be responsible. J is TRBJ2-1 and V is TRBV29-1, with 8 bases fitting TRBD1. The CDR3 sequence is 11 residues long. In germline, CDR1 is SQVTM, CDR2 ANQGSEA. CDR3: CCVVQGVEQFF. CDR3 in DNA: TGCTGCGTGGTACAGGGGGTTGAGCAGTTCTTC.

This clonotype was found a few times. V gene TRBV29-1 combines with J gene TRBJ2-1; TRBD2 agrees at 9 bases. In germline, CDR1 is SQVTM, CDR2 ANQGSEA. Trimming cost V 3 bases and J 5 bases; bases outside gene matches: 2. This CDR3 spans 13 amino acids. DNA for the CDR3: TGCAGCGTTGAGACTAGCGGACACAATGAGCAGTTCTTC. The encoded protein is CSVETSGHNEQFF.

This clonotype was recorded many times. This rearrangement joins TRBV27 to TRBJ2-7; 11 bases match TRBD1. The junction had 11 bases not matched to a gene; V was cut back by 6 bases and J by 7 bases. CDR1 is MNHEY, CDR2 SMNVEV, per germline (reference sequence). This CDR3 contains 15 residues. The CDR3 DNA is TGTGCCAGCAGCCCGAGGGACAGGGGGAAAAGTGAGCAGTACTTC. Translating it yields CASSPRDRGKSEQYF.

This clonotype has a count of ten or more. This rearrangement joins TRBV6-1 to TRBJ1-1; D is possibly TRBD1 (5 bases). Per the germline V gene, CDR1 is MNHNS and CDR2 is SASEGT. V lost 6 bases and J 0 bases, leaving 14 bases between the germline ends. The length of the CDR3 is 15 residues. The CDR3 sequence is CASSWGPTLNTEAFF. The CDR3 coding sequence is TGTGCCAGCAGCTGGGGACCTACCTTGAACACTGAAGCTTTCTTT.

The V call is TRBV28, the J call TRBJ2-1, with TRBD2 matching over 13 bases. The germline gives CDR1 MDHEN, CDR2 SYDVKM. This CDR3 comprises 19 residues. J gave up 0 bases and V 2 bases, and 7 bases lay outside the gene matches. CDR3 amino acids: CASSLGLAGVRSSYNEQFF. CDR3 DNA sequence: TGTGCCAGCAGTTTAGGACTAGCGGGAGTTAGGAGCTCCTACAATGAGCAGTTCTTC.

The V and J genes are TRBV3-1 and TRBJ2-1; TRBD2 matches at 9 bases. Germline loops: CDR1 LGHDT, CDR2 YNNKEL (reference sequence). The CDR3 has 16 amino acids. V was clipped by 0 bases and J by 8 bases; unmatched bases: 8. The CDR3 sequence is CASSQDAGGGADEQFF. In DNA, the CDR3 is TGTGCCAGCAGCCAAGATGCGGGCGGGGGGGCAGATGAGCAGTTCTTC.

This chain links TRBV15 with TRBJ2-6; D tentatively fits TRBD1 or TRBD2 (5 bases each). Trimming pared 0 bases from V and 2 bases from J, leaving 8 bases between. There are 16 residues in the CDR3. From germline, CDR1 is LNHNV and CDR2 YYDKDF (reference sequence). The CDR3 DNA is TGTGCCACCAGCAGAGAGGGGACGCCTGGGGCCAACGTCCTGACTTTC. The encoded protein is CATSREGTPGANVLTF.

The V call is TRBV3-1, the J call TRBJ2-3, with a weak D call TRBD2 (6 bases). The CDR3 has 15 amino acids. The V gene lost 5 bases and the J gene lost 4 bases, with 16 bases spanning the gap. Germline V gene lookup returns CDR1 LGHDT and CDR2 YNNKEL (reference sequence). The CDR3 protein is CASSKRELYADTQYF. The CDR3 bases are TGTGCCAGCAGCAAACGGGAGTTATACGCAGATACGCAGTATTTT.

In its sample, this clonotype was seen a few times. The gene calls are TRBV21-1 and TRBJ2-1; the table's D call, TRBD2, was not checked against the DNA. TRBV21-1 corresponds to a pseudogene. The CDR3 is made up of 16 amino acids. The CDR3 loop reads CASSKGTSDDYNEQFF. The CDR3 nucleotides read TGTGCCAGCAGCAAAGGAACTAGCGACGACTACAATGAGCAGTTCTTC.